The T cell receptor beta chain described here comes from a study of OX40 agonist ivuxolimab in advanced cancers. Study conclusions and caveats: CD8+ T cells were the subset that, on average, had more expanded clones than CD4+.

Some clones are missing from TCRdb's copy, which holds only in-frame ones; the method was immunoSEQ multiplex PCR. The table records approximately 24,000 clones, 84% of them present only once. Patients with a history of autoimmune disease or on systemic immunosuppression were excluded. The sampling schedule covered blood at baseline, cycle 4 day 1, and cycle 7 day 1. Comment on this clone: Its antigen remains unknown.

The germline gives CDR1 SGHAT, CDR2 FQNNGV. The germline V and J ends were trimmed by 4 bases and 10 bases, with 11 bases remaining between them. The CDR3 totals 12 residues. The origin of this receptor is an adult with an advanced solid tumor such as melanoma, head and neck, liver or kidney cancer. V usage is TRBV11-2 and J usage is TRBJ2-1; D ambiguous. The input for sequencing was CD4+ or CD8+ T cells sorted from blood, taken in a trial of the OX40 agonist ivuxolimab. CDR3 in amino acids: CASSSTSREQFF. CDR3 coding DNA: TGTGCCAGCAGCTCCACCAGCCGGGAGCAGTTCTTC.